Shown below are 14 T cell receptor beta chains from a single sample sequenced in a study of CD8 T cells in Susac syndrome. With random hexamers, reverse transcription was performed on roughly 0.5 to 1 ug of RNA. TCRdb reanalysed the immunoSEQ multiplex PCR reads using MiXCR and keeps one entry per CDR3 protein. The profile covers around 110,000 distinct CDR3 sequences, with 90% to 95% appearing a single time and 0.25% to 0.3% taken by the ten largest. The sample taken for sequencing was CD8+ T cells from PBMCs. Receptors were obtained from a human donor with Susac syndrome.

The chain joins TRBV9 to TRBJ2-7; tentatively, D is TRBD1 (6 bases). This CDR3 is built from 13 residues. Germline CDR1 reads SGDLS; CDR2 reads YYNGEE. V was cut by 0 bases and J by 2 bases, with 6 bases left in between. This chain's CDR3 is CASSVGGPYEQYF. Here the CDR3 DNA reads TGTGCCAGCAGCGTAGGGGGGCCCTACGAGCAGTACTTC.

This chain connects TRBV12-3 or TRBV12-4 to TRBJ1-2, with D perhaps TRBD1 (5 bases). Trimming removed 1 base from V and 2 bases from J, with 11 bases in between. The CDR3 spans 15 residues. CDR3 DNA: TGTGCCAGCAGTTTAGGGGCAGGGTCCAACTATGGCTACACCTTC. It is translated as CASSLGAGSNYGYTF.

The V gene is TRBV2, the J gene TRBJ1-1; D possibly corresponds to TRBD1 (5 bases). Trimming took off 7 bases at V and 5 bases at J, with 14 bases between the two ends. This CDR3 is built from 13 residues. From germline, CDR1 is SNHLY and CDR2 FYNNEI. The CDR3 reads CASTKGGETEAFF. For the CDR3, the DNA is TGTGCCAGCACAAAGGGAGGGGAGACTGAAGCTTTCTTT.

The CDR3 sequence is CSVVQGNTIYF. DNA for the CDR3: TGCAGCGTTGTACAGGGGAACACCATATATTTT. The rearrangement uses TRBV29-1 and TRBJ1-3, with 7 bases matching TRBD1. The CDR3 consists of 11 residues. The ends lost 4 bases at V and 7 bases at J; junction bases unmatched: 1. Germline-derived CDR1 and CDR2 are SQVTM and ANQGSEA.

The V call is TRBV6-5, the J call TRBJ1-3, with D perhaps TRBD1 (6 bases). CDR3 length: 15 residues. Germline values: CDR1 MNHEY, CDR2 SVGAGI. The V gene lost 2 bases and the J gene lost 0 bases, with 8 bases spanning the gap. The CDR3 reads CASSYQDSSGNTIYF. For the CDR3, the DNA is TGTGCCAGCAGTTACCAGGACAGCTCTGGAAACACCATATATTTT.

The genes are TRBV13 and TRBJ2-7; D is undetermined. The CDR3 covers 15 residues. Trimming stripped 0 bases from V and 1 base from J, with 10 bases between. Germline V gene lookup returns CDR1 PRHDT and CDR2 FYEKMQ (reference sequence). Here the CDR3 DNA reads TGTGCCAGCAGCTTAGGTACCGATAGTTCCTACGAGCAGTACTTC. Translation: CASSLGTDSSYEQYF.

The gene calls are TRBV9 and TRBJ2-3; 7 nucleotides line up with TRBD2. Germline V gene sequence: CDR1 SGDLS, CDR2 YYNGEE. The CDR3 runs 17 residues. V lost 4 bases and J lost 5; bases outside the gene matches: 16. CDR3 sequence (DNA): TGTGCCAGCAGCTCCGCGACTAGCCCACGAGCTGGAGATACGCAGTATTTT. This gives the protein CASSSATSPRAGDTQYF.

For the CDR3, the DNA is TGCAGTCCGTGGACACTTAGCAATCAGCCCCAGCATTTT. Translated, it gives CSPWTLSNQPQHF. V is TRBV20-1 and J is TRBJ1-5; TRBD1 is a possible D gene (5 bases). The CDR3 extends over 13 amino acids. Per germline, CDR1 DFQATT and CDR2 SNEGSKA (reference sequence). V was cut by 8 bases and J by 0 bases, with 11 bases left in between.

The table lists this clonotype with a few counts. The CDR3 DNA sequence: TGCGCCAGCAGCCAGGTACTAGGGACAGTGACTTACAATGAGCAGTTCTTC. It is translated as CASSQVLGTVTYNEQFF. The V and J genes are TRBV4-1 and TRBJ2-1, with 7 bases identical to TRBD1. The length of the CDR3 is 17 residues. V was clipped by 3 bases and J by 4 bases; unmatched bases: 12. CDR1 and CDR2 from the germline V gene are MGHRA and YSYEKL.

For the CDR3, the DNA is TGTGCCAGCAGCACGACTGTTAACTATGGCTACACCTTC. This translates into CASSTTVNYGYTF. The chain employs TRBV3-1 and TRBJ1-2; D ambiguous. This CDR3 spans 13 amino acids. With 5 bases removed from V and 1 base from J, the gap between germline ends came to 8 bases. Germline V CDR1 and CDR2: LGHDT, YNNKEL (reference sequence). Supplemented by reference TRBV3-1 and TRBJ1-2, the full variable domain reads DTAVSQTPKYLVTQMGNDKSIKCEQNLGHDTMYWYKQDSKKFLKIMFSYNNKELIINETVPNRFSPKSPDKAHLNLHINSLELGDSAVYFCASSTTVNYGYTFGSGTRLTVV.

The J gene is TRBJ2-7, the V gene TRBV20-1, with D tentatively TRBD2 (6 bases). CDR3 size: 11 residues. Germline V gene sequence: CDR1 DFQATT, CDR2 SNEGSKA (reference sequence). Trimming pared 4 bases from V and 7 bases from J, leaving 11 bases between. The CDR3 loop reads CSAKRGKEQYF. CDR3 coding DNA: TGCAGTGCTAAACGGGGGAAGGAGCAGTACTTC.

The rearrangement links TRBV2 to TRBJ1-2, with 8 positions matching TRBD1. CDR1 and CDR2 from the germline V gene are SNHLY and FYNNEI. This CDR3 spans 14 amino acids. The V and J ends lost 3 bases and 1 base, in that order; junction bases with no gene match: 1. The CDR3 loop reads CASSEGQVNYGYTF. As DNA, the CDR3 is TGTGCCAGCAGTGAGGGACAGGTTAACTATGGCTACACCTTC.

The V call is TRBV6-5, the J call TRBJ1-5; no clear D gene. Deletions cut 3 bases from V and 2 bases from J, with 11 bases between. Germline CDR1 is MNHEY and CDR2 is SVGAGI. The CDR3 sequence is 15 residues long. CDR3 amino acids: CASSYGRAGNQPQHF. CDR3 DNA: TGTGCCAGCAGTTATGGTCGGGCCGGCAATCAGCCCCAGCATTTT.

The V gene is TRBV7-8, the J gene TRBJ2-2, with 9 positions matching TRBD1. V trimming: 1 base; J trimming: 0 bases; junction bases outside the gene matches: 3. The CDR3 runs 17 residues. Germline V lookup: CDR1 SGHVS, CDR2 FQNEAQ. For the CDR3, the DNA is TGTGCCAGCAGCTTAGGATGGACAGGGGCGAACACCGGGGAGCTGTTTTTT. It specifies CASSLGWTGANTGELFF.